One sample yielded the 4 T cell receptor beta chains listed below, sequenced in a study of human T cells and chemical hapten exposure listed by TCRdb under 2021. Libraries came from RACE. The run used a NextSeq 500. Using fastp at Q25 and MiXCR, TCRdb reprocessed the public reads and kept productive beta chains. Duplicate CDR3 protein sequences are folded into a single record with the most common DNA and genes. The sample table records 250,000 or so distinct CDR3 sequences; approximately 8% of these occur just once. Jointly, the top ten make up around 1.2% of the sample. Sample time point, as interpreted from the label and publication: pre-sensitization, week 0. The treatment or condition label here, explained by the study, means: therapeutic diphenylcyclopropenone sensitization with weekly scalp DPC. Sequencing was performed on whole blood, taken in connection with sensitization to the hapten diphenylcyclopropenone (DPC). The source is a man between 18 and 29 years old with alopecia areata. Some clones in this sample may be carry-over from other donors' samples.

The table lists this clonotype with a few counts. The chain has TRBV10-3 and TRBJ2-2; TRBD2 matches 9 bases. The germline V gene has CDR1 ENHRY and CDR2 SYGVKD. The CDR3 has 14 amino acids. V trimming: 7 bases; J trimming: 4 bases; junction bases outside the gene matches: 4. DNA for the CDR3: TGTGCCATCATCGGGACTAGCCCCACCGGGGAGCTGTTTTTT. Its translation is CAIIGTSPTGELFF.

The CDR3 loop reads CASSLEQGKCEQYF. The CDR3 DNA reads TGTGCCAGCAGCTTAGAACAGGGGAAGTGCGAGCAGTACTTC. The chain couples TRBV7-2 to TRBJ2-7, with 7 bases aligning to TRBD1. The junction had 6 bases not matched to a gene; V was cut back by 1 base and J by 6 bases. The CDR3 consists of 14 residues. Germline-derived CDR1 and CDR2 are SGHTA and FQGNSA.

This clonotype was recorded at least ten times. This chain connects TRBV9 to TRBJ2-5; 7 positions match TRBD1. Trimming at V came to 3 bases and at J to 2 bases, leaving 4 bases not matched to a gene. This CDR3 contains 14 residues. Germline V CDR1 and CDR2: SGDLS, YYNGEE. CDR3 coding DNA: TGTGCCAGCAGCGCTGGGACAGATCAAGAGACCCAGTACTTC. This gives the protein CASSAGTDQETQYF.

The gene calls are TRBV24-1 and TRBJ2-1, with 7 bases identical to TRBD2. Germline CDR1 KGHDR, CDR2 SFDVKD. This CDR3 has 15 amino acids. With 7 bases clipped from V and 0 bases from J, the junction kept 5 bases outside the gene matches. CDR3 in DNA: TGTGCCACCAGGGGAGGGGCGAGCTCCTACAATGAGCAGTTCTTC. Amino acids: CATRGGASSYNEQFF.